This TCR beta chain was retrieved from a study of cytomegalovirus exposure and HLA in healthy donors. Study as a whole: Both the approximately 120 validation repertoires and the approximately 700 first-cohort repertoires used the same platform, as reported by a later analysis. General study results and limits: Cytomegalovirus association was listed for about 160 TCR beta chains. According to a subsequent analysis, TCR clusters from the first cohort were inclined to appear together in the roughly 120 validation repertoires.

Separation from the 666-subject first cohort characterized the roughly 110-subject validation cohort, to which the donors belonged. The method was immunoSEQ multiplex PCR; TCRdb's version includes in-frame clones alone and lacks a portion of them. The table shows about 330,000 clones, with 86% occurring only once. As concerns this clone: The antigen is not known.

The ends lost 7 bases at V and 2 bases at J; junction bases unmatched: 4. Germline CDR1 is SQVTM and CDR2 is ANQGSEA. This CDR3 is 14 amino acids long. The chain joins TRBV29-1 to TRBJ2-2, with TRBD2 matching over 10 bases. Input material: PBMCs. The source of this sequence is a woman aged 18-29 years in good health and CMV-seronegative. The CDR3 DNA reads as TGCAGCGCCCAGCGGGAGGGCAACACCGGGGAGCTGTTTTTT. Translated, it gives CSAQREGNTGELFF.